The T cell receptor (beta chain) described here comes from a study of CD8+ T cells in alopecia areata. The CDR3 consists of 13 residues. V was pared by 1 base and J by 0 bases, with 4 bases between. The V gene's germline CDR1 is GTSNPN and CDR2 SVGIG (reference sequence). In regard to this clone: The sample holds other DNA sequences that translate to the same CDR3.

RNA extraction and reverse transcription yielded cDNA as sequencing template. Sequencing used immunoSEQ multiplex PCR; TCRdb keeps in-frame clones, though not all of them. This sample has approximately 130,000 clones; about 59% occur once, and the top ten carry 5.7%. Indicated treatment: oral pan-JAK inhibitor, 5-10 mg twice daily. Alopecia areata patients provided lesional scalp punch biopsies and peripheral blood. The rearrangement links TRBV30 to TRBJ2-1, with no clear D. This TCR derives from a human donor with alopecia areata. Sequencing used CD4+ T cells sorted from blood, obtained at week 4, from a patient treated with tofacitinib. The chain's CDR3 is CAWSGSSYNEQFF. The CDR3 coding sequence is TGTGCCTGGAGTGGTAGCTCCTACAATGAGCAGTTCTTC.